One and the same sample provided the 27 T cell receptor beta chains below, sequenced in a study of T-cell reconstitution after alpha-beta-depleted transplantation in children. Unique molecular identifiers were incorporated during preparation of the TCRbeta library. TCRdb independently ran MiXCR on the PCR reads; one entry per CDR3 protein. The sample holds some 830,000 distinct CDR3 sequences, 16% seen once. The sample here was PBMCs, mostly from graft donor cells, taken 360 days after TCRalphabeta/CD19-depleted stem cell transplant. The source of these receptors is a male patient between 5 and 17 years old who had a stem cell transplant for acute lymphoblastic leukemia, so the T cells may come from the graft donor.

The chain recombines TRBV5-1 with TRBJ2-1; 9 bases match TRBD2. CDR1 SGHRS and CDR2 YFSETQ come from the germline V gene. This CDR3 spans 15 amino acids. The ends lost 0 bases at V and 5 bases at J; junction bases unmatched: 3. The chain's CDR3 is CASSLAGTSNNEQFF. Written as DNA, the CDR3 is TGCGCCAGCAGCTTGGCCGGGACTAGCAACAATGAGCAGTTCTTC.

This CDR3 reads CASSLSPLGGRAKNIQYF. The CDR3 DNA reads TGTGCCAGCAGCTTGTCCCCGCTTGGGGGTAGGGCCAAAAACATTCAGTACTTC. The chain couples TRBV5-5 to TRBJ2-4; D possibly uses TRBD1 or TRBD2 (5 bases each). Germline V gene lookup returns CDR1 SGHKS and CDR2 YYEKEE (reference sequence). Between the trimmed V and J ends, which lost 1 base and 1 base, there was a span of 18 bases. This CDR3 contains 18 residues.

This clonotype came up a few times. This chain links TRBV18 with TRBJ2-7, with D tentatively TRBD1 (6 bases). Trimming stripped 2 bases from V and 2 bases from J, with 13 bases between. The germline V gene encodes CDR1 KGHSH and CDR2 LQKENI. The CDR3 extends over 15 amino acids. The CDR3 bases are TGTGCCAGCTCACCAAGCGACAGGAGAACCTACGAGCAGTACTTC. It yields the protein CASSPSDRRTYEQYF. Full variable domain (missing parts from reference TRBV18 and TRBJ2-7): NAGVMQNPRHLVRRRGQEARLRCSPMKGHSHVYWYRQLPEEGLKFMVYLQKENIIDESGMPKERFSAEFPKEGPSILRIQQVVRGDSAAYFCASSPSDRRTYEQYFGPGTRLTVT.

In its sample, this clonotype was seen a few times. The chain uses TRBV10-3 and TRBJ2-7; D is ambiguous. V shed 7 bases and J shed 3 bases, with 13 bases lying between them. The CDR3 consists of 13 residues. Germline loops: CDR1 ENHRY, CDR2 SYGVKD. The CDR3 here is CAITRAGDYEQYF. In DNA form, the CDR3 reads TGTGCCATCACCAGAGCTGGTGACTACGAGCAGTACTTC.

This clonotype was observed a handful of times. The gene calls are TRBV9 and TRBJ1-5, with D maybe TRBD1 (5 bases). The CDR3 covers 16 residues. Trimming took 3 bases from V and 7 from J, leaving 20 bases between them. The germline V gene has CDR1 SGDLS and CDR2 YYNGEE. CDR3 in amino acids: CASSGGSGGTRQPQHF. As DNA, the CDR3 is TGTGCCAGCAGCGGCGGATCAGGTGGGACGAGGCAGCCCCAGCATTTT.

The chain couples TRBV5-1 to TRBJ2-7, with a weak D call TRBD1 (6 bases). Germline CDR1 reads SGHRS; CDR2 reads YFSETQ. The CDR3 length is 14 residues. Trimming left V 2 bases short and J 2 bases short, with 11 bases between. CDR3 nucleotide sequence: TGCGCCAGCAGCTTACGGACAGCAACCTACGAGCAGTACTTC. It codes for CASSLRTATYEQYF.

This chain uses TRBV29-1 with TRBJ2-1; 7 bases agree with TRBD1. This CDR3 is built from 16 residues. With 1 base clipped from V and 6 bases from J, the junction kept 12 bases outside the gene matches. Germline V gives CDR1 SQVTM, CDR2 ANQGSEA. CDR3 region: CSVEGPTGTEVNEQFF. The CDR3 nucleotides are TGCAGCGTTGAAGGACCAACCGGGACAGAGGTCAATGAGCAGTTCTTC.

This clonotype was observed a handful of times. This chain's CDR3 is CASSPGREAYEQYF. The CDR3 DNA reads as TGTGCCAGCAGCCCAGGGAGGGAGGCCTACGAGCAGTACTTC. This chain uses TRBV7-3 with TRBJ2-7; TRBD2 agrees at 7 bases. Looked up from germline, CDR1 is SGHTA and CDR2 is FQGTGA. This CDR3 is 14 amino acids long. The J segment lost 2 bases and the V segment lost 5 bases, leaving 6 bases of the junction unmatched.

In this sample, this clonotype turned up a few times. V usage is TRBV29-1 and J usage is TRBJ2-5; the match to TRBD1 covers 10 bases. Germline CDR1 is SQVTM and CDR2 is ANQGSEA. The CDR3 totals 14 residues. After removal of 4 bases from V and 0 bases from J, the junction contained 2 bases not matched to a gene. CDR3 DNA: TGCAGCGTTGTGGGACAGGGGTACCAAGAGACCCAGTACTTC. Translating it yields CSVVGQGYQETQYF.

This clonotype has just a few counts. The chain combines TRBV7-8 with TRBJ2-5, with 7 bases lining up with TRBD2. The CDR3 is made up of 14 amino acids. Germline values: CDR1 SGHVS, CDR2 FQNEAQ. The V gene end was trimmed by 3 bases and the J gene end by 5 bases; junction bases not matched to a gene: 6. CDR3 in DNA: TGTGCCAGCAGCTTCCTACTAGCGTGGGAGACCCAGTACTTC. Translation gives CASSFLLAWETQYF. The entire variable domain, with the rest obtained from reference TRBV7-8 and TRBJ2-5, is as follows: GAGVSQSPRYKVAKRGQDVALRCDPISGHVSLFWYQQALGQGPEFLTYFQNEAQLDKSGLPSDRFFAERPEGSVSTLKIQRTQQEDSAVYLCASSFLLAWETQYFGPGTRLLVL.

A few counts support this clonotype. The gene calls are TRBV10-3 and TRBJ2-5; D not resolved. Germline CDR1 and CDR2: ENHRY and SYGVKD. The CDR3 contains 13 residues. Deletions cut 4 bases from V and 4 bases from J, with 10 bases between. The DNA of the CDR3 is TGTGCCATCAGTGGGAACAGCCCAGAGACCCAGTACTTC. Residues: CAISGNSPETQYF.

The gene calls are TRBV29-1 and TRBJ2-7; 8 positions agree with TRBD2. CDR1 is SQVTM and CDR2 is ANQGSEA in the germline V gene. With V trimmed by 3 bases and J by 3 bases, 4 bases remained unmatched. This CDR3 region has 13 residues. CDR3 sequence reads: CSVEDGRVYEQYF. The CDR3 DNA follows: TGCAGCGTTGAGGACGGGAGGGTCTACGAGCAGTACTTC.

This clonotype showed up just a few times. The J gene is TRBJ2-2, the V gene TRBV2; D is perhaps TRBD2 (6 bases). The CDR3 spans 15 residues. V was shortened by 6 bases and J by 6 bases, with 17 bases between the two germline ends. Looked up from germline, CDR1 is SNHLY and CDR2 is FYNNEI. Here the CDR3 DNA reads TGTGCCAGCAGCTACCGACTAGGGGCCGCCGGGGAGCTGTTTTTT. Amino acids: CASSYRLGAAGELFF.

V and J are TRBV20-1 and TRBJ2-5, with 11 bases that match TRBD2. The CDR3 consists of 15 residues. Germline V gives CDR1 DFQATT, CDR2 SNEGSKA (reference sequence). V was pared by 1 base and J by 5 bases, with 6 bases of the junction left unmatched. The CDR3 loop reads CSARVIAGGLETQYF. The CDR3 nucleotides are TGCAGTGCTAGAGTCATAGCGGGAGGGTTGGAGACCCAGTACTTC.

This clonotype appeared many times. Here the CDR3 reads CASSLIPELNTEAFF. CDR3 in DNA: TGCGCCAGCAGCTTAATTCCAGAATTGAACACTGAAGCTTTCTTT. The chain is built from TRBV5-1 and TRBJ1-1; D uncertain. V was cut by 2 bases and J by 0 bases, with 11 bases left in between. Germline CDR1 SGHRS, CDR2 YFSETQ. The CDR3 covers 15 residues.

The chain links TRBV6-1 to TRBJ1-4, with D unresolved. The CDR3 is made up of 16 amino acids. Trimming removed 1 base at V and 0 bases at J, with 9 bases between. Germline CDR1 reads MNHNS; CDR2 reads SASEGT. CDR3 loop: CASSEETFATNEKLFF. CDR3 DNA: TGTGCCAGCAGTGAAGAAACATTCGCAACTAATGAAAAACTGTTTTTT.

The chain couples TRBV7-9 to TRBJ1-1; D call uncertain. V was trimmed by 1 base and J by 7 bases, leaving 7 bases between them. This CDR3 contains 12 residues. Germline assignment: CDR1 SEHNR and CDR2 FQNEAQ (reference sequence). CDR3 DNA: TGTGCCAGCAGCTTAGTTGGCTTTGAAGCTTTCTTT. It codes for CASSLVGFEAFF.

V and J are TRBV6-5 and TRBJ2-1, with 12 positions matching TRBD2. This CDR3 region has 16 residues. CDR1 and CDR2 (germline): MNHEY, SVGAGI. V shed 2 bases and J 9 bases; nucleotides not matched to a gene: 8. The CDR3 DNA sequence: TGTGCCAGCAGTTACCAGACTAGCGGGAGTCTAGGTGAGCAGTTCTTC. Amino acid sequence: CASSYQTSGSLGEQFF.

The DNA of the CDR3 is TGCAGTGCTAGAGCAGGGACACTAAAAACCGGGGAGCTGTTTTTT. This encodes CSARAGTLKTGELFF. This chain links TRBV20-1 with TRBJ2-2; perhaps TRBD1 as D (6 bases). There are 15 residues in the CDR3. Trimming shortened V by 1 base and J by 5 bases, and 14 bases separated the two germline ends. Per the germline V gene, CDR1 is DFQATT and CDR2 is SNEGSKA (reference sequence).

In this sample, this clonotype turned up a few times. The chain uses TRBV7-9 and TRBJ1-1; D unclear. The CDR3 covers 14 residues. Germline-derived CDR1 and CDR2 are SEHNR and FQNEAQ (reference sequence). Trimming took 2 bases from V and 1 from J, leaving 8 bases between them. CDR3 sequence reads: CASSLIPGNTEAFF. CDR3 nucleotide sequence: TGTGCCAGCAGCTTAATTCCGGGGAACACTGAAGCTTTCTTT.

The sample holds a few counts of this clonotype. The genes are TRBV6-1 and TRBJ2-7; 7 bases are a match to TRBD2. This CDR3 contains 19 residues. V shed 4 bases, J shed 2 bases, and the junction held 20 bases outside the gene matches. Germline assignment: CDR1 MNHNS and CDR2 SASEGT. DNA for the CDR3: TGTGCCAGCAGTGTTTCCGGGTTTGGGCTAGCGGCAAGGCCCTACGAGCAGTACTTC. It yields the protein CASSVSGFGLAARPYEQYF.

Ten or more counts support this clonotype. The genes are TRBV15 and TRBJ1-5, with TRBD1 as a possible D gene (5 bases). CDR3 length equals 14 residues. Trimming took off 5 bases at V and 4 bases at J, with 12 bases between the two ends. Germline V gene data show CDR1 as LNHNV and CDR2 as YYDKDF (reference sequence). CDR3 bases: TGTGCCACCAGCCTGGGCAGGGATAATCAGCCCCAGCATTTT. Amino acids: CATSLGRDNQPQHF.

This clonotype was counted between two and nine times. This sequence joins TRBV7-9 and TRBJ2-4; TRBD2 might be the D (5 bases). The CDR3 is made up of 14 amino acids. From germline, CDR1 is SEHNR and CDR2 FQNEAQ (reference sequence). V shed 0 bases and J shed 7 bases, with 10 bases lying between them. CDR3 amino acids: CASSLALATNIQYF. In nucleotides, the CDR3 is TGTGCCAGCAGCTTAGCCCTAGCAACGAACATTCAGTACTTC.

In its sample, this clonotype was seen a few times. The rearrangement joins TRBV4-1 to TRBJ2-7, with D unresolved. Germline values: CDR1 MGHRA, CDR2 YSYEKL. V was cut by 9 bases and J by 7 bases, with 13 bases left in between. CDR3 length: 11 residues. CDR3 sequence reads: CASGSGGEQYF. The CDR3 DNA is TGCGCCAGTGGGTCGGGCGGAGAGCAGTACTTC.

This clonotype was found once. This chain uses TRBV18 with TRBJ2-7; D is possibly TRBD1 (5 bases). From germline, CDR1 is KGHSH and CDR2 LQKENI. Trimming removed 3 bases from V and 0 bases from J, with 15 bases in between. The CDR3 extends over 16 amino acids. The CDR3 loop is CASSPFEGASSYEQYF. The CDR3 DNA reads TGTGCCAGCTCACCGTTCGAAGGGGCGAGCTCCTACGAGCAGTACTTC.

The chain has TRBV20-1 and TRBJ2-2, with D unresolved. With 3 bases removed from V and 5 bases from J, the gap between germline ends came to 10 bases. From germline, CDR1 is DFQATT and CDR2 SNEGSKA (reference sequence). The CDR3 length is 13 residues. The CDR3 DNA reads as TGCAGTGCTAGGGATTACACGACCGGGGAGCTGTTTTTT. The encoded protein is CSARDYTTGELFF.

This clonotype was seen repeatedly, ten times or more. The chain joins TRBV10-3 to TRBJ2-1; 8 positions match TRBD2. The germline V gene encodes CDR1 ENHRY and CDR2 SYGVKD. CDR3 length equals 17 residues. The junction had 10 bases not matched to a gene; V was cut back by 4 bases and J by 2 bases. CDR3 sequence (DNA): TGTGCCATCAGTGGAAGAAAAGCGGGAGTAGCCTACAATGAGCAGTTCTTC. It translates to CAISGRKAGVAYNEQFF.